This passage covers 19 T cell receptor beta chains from one sample sequenced in a study of blood T cell repertoires in COVID-19. Generated by immunoSEQ multiplex PCR, the TCRdb table keeps only in-frame clones and is missing some. The repertoire holds 60,000 to 75,000 clones, approximately 90% seen once, with roughly 2% in the top ten. Sequencing input: peripheral blood. The receptors stem from a man aged 30-40 years with acute or convalescent COVID-19.

This clone was seen a handful of times. The rearrangement joins TRBV12-5 to TRBJ1-4; tentatively, D is TRBD1 (6 bases). V lost 5 bases and J lost 2, with 12 bases in between. Germline CDR1 reads LGHNT; CDR2 reads FRNRAP. The CDR3 contains 15 residues. CDR3 in amino acids: CASGPGQTTNEKLFF. The CDR3 DNA reads as TGTGCTAGTGGTCCCGGACAGACGACTAATGAAAAACTGTTTTTT.

The rearrangement uses TRBV19 and TRBJ2-6, with D maybe TRBD2 (5 bases). Between the trimmed V and J ends, which lost 3 bases and 0 bases, there was a span of 9 bases. The length of the CDR3 is 16 residues. Germline V gives CDR1 LNHDA, CDR2 SQIVND (reference sequence). The DNA for the CDR3 is TGTGCCAGTAGTATTAACGGGGACTCTGGGGCCAACGTCCTGACTTTC. Amino acids: CASSINGDSGANVLTF.

The V call is TRBV19, the J call TRBJ1-2; D is unclear. Trimming stripped 5 bases from V and 0 bases from J, with 10 bases between. CDR1 is LNHDA, CDR2 SQIVND, per germline (reference sequence). The CDR3 is 14 residues long. The DNA of the CDR3 is TGTGCCAGTAGTCGACGGGAGTCTAACTATGGCTACACCTTC. Encoded protein: CASSRRESNYGYTF.

The gene calls are TRBV6-6 and TRBJ1-5; 8 nucleotides align to TRBD1. This CDR3 has 17 residues. J lost 1 base, V lost 5 bases, and 10 bases had no gene match. CDR1 MNHNY and CDR2 SVGAGI come from the germline V gene (reference sequence). The CDR3 spells CASSPRRTGTSNQPQHF. The CDR3 coding sequence is TGTGCCAGCAGTCCCCGGAGGACAGGGACGAGCAATCAGCCCCAGCATTTT.

This clone was detected a few times. The V call is TRBV7-3, the J call TRBJ2-7, with TRBD2 matching 11 bases. This CDR3 spans 15 amino acids. Germline V gives CDR1 SGHTA, CDR2 FQGTGA. V dropped 5 bases and J dropped 6; count of bases not matched to a gene: 9. CDR3 in DNA: TGTGCCAGCAGCCCCACTAGCGGGAGCATTGGCGAGCAGTACTTC. This gives the protein CASSPTSGSIGEQYF.

To note about this clone: One junction end disagrees with the germline gene, perhaps due to a read error. The CDR3 DNA is TGTGCTAGCAGCTTGGGGGCCTCTAGCGGGGGGAACAATGAGCAGTTCTTC. This gives the protein CASSLGASSGGNNEQFF. The chain joins TRBV7-7 to TRBJ2-1; 11 nucleotides align to TRBD2. This CDR3 comprises 17 residues. Germline V gene lookup returns CDR1 SSHAT and CDR2 FNYEAQ (reference sequence).

The V gene is TRBV30, the J gene TRBJ1-2; the match to TRBD1 covers 9 bases. After removal of 4 bases from V and 5 bases from J, the junction contained 14 bases not matched to a gene. The CDR3 runs 16 residues. CDR1 GTSNPN and CDR2 SVGIG come from the germline V gene (reference sequence). DNA of the CDR3: TGTGCCTGGACCCTCGCACCGGGACAGGGAAGGTATGGCTACACCTTC. Translation: CAWTLAPGQGRYGYTF.

The rearrangement links TRBV27 to TRBJ1-6; D is unclear. CDR3 length: 16 amino acids. The ends were cut back, 2 bases at V and 7 bases at J, with 15 bases in the middle. Germline CDR1 MNHEY, CDR2 SMNVEV (reference sequence). CDR3 region: CASSLQARPGNSPLHF. The CDR3 coding sequence is TGTGCCAGCAGTTTACAGGCCAGGCCTGGGAATTCACCCCTCCACTTT.

This clone was detected a few times. The V gene is TRBV9, the J gene TRBJ2-3, with TRBD1 matching 7 bases. With V trimmed by 1 base and J by 2 bases, 7 bases remained unmatched. The CDR3 has 16 amino acids. Germline assignment: CDR1 SGDLS and CDR2 YYNGEE. CDR3 DNA: TGTGCCAGCAGCGTAAAGGGGGCAGGGATCACAGATACGCAGTATTTT. Its protein product is CASSVKGAGITDTQYF. The variable domain in full, with the rest retrieved from reference TRBV9 and TRBJ2-3, is DSGVTQTPKHLITATGQRVTLRCSPRSGDLSVYWYQQSLDQGLQFLIQYYNGEERAKGNILERFSAQQFPDLHSELNLSSLELGDSALYFCASSVKGAGITDTQYFGPGTRLTVL.

This rearrangement joins TRBV7-8 to TRBJ1-2; 7 bases are shared with TRBD1. Losses at the gene ends were 6 bases for V and 8 bases for J; bases not matched to a gene: 6. Per the germline V gene, CDR1 is SGHVS and CDR2 is FQNEAQ. This CDR3 region has 12 residues. This CDR3 reads CASSSTGVGYTF. The CDR3 DNA reads TGTGCCAGCAGTAGCACAGGGGTAGGCTACACCTTC.

The chain is built from TRBV15 and TRBJ1-6; D might be TRBD1 (5 bases). The germline V gene encodes CDR1 LNHNV and CDR2 YYDKDF (reference sequence). The CDR3 has 18 amino acids. Trimming took off 0 bases at V and 0 bases at J, with 12 bases between the two ends. CDR3: CATSRDRGVSSYNSPLHF. The CDR3 DNA follows: TGTGCCACCAGCAGAGATCGGGGGGTTAGCTCCTATAATTCACCCCTCCACTTT.

Concerning this clone itself: Additional DNA sequences in this sample encode the identical CDR3. This chain connects TRBV5-8 to TRBJ1-4; no definite D call. The CDR3 totals 13 residues. Germline V lookup: CDR1 SGHTS, CDR2 YDEGEE. V lost 4 bases to trimming and J lost 8 bases, with 12 bases between them. CDR3: CASSLIGGEKLFF. CDR3 nucleotides: TGTGCCAGCAGCCTGATCGGAGGCGAAAAACTGTTTTTT.

The chain combines TRBV6-6 with TRBJ2-1; TRBD2 matches at 9 bases. Germline V CDR1 and CDR2: MNHNY, SVGAGI (reference sequence). V shed 2 bases, J shed 8 bases, and the junction held 10 bases outside the gene matches. The CDR3 has 16 residues. Here the CDR3 reads CASSYPGGSGRDEQFF. In DNA, the CDR3 is TGTGCCAGCAGTTACCCCGGGGGTAGCGGGAGAGATGAGCAGTTCTTC.

The chain uses TRBV4-1 and TRBJ1-2; D may be TRBD1 (6 bases). The CDR3 has 14 residues. V was pared by 1 base and J by 6 bases, with 12 bases between. CDR1 and CDR2 (germline): MGHRA, YSYEKL. The CDR3, as DNA: TGCGCCAGCAGCCAAGTATGGGCAGGGGATGGCTACACCTTC. It specifies CASSQVWAGDGYTF.

The rearrangement joins TRBV4-3 to TRBJ2-1; 11 bases fit TRBD1. The CDR3 is 16 residues long. Germline CDR1 LGHNA, CDR2 YSLEER. Trimming removed 3 bases from V and 2 bases from J; junction bases left unmatched: 3. In DNA, the CDR3 is TGCGCCAGCAGCCAGGAGGGACAGGGGGCCTACAATGAGCAGTTCTTC. This translates into CASSQEGQGAYNEQFF.

This chain connects TRBV12-5 to TRBJ1-3; 8 bases are shared with TRBD1. Germline CDR1 reads LGHNT; CDR2 reads FRNRAP. After removal of 2 bases from V and 3 bases from J, the junction contained 0 bases not matched to a gene. CDR3 length equals 14 residues. CDR3 sequence (DNA): TGTGCTAGTGGTTTGACAGGGGGTGGAAACACCATATATTTT. This codes for CASGLTGGGNTIYF.

This chain uses TRBV9 with TRBJ1-1; D may be TRBD1 (6 bases). Trimming removed 0 bases at V and 0 bases at J, with 9 bases between. This CDR3 is 15 amino acids long. Germline V gives CDR1 SGDLS, CDR2 YYNGEE. CDR3 residues: CASSVGGGLNTEAFF. CDR3 coding DNA: TGTGCCAGCAGCGTAGGTGGGGGCTTGAACACTGAAGCTTTCTTT.

The CDR3 DNA reads as TGTGCCAGCAGCGCCCCTTCAGGGGGAAATGAAAAACTGTTTTTT. Protein sequence: CASSAPSGGNEKLFF. V usage is TRBV9 and J usage is TRBJ1-4, with TRBD1 matching over 7 bases. Germline V gene data show CDR1 as SGDLS and CDR2 as YYNGEE. This CDR3 spans 15 amino acids. The trim removed 3 bases at V and 5 bases at J, leaving 7 bases unmatched.

The V call is TRBV6-5, the J call TRBJ1-2; 7 nucleotides match TRBD1. The CDR3 is 14 residues long. V lost 5 bases, J lost 4 bases, and 7 bases stayed unmatched. Germline V gene lookup returns CDR1 MNHEY and CDR2 SVGAGI. The CDR3 protein is CASSMDRPPYGYTF. CDR3 DNA: TGTGCCAGCAGTATGGACAGGCCACCCTATGGCTACACCTTC.